Below are 18 T cell receptor beta chains sequenced from a single sample in a study of T cells after yellow fever vaccination. TCRdb independently ran MiXCR on the 5' RACE reads; one entry per CDR3 protein. The repertoire has approximately 550,000 distinct CDR3 sequences, around 21% of them found once; the top ten carry about 13%. This specimen was PBMCs, taken 15 days after the yellow fever booster vaccination. These receptors were obtained from a man aged 25-45 years who received the YFV17D yellow fever vaccine.

The chain links TRBV27 to TRBJ2-4; 9 bases fit TRBD1. Germline loops: CDR1 MNHEY, CDR2 SMNVEV (reference sequence). This CDR3 region has 17 residues. The V segment lost 1 base and the J segment 6 bases; nucleotides outside the gene matches: 10. The CDR3 DNA reads as TGTGCCAGCAGTTTATTTACAGGGGGCGCTTCTGGAAACATTCAGTACTTC. Translated: CASSLFTGGASGNIQYF.

This clonotype was seen many times. The genes are TRBV20-1 and TRBJ2-7, with D hard to call. Germline CDR1 is DFQATT and CDR2 is SNEGSKA (reference sequence). V was clipped by 0 bases and J by 0 bases, with 9 bases between them. The CDR3 extends over 14 amino acids. The CDR3 loop is CSARETHNSYEQYF. The CDR3 DNA reads TGCAGTGCTAGAGAGACCCATAACTCCTACGAGCAGTACTTC.

This clonotype was picked up a small number of times. V is TRBV7-9 and J is TRBJ1-2; the D is unclear. CDR1 and CDR2 (germline): SEHNR, FQNEAQ (reference sequence). The CDR3 is made up of 14 amino acids. With 2 bases removed from V and 8 bases from J, the gap between germline ends came to 15 bases. The CDR3 sequence: CASSLQADAGGYTF. CDR3 nucleotides: TGTGCCAGCAGCTTACAGGCGGATGCGGGCGGCTACACCTTC. Variable domain in full (rest from reference TRBV7-9 and TRBJ1-2): DTGVSQNPRHKITKRGQNVTFRCDPISEHNRLYWYRQTLGQGPEFLTYFQNEAQLEKSRLLSDRFSAERPKGSFSTLEIQRTEQGDSAMYLCASSLQADAGGYTFGSGTRLTVV.

V is TRBV6-2 or TRBV6-3 and J is TRBJ2-3, with D unresolved. The CDR3 runs to 15 residues. The V end lost 2 bases, the J end lost 0 bases, and 9 bases lay between the germline ends. Germline CDR1 is MNHEY and CDR2 is SVGEGT. CDR3: CASSYRTGSTDTQYF. CDR3 bases: TGTGCCAGCAGTTACCGCACCGGGAGCACAGATACGCAGTATTTT.

The chain has TRBV6-1 and TRBJ2-1, with 14 bases matching TRBD2. V shed 7 bases, J shed 7 bases, and the junction held 9 bases outside the gene matches. This CDR3 comprises 16 residues. CDR1 is MNHNS and CDR2 is SASEGT in the germline V gene. CDR3 region: CASKGLAGEGWNEQFF. The CDR3, as DNA: TGTGCCAGCAAGGGACTAGCGGGAGAAGGGTGGAATGAGCAGTTCTTC.

This clonotype appeared a few times. The CDR3 is CASSIVGAETDTQYF. As DNA, the CDR3 is TGTGCCAGCAGCATAGTGGGAGCCGAGACAGATACGCAGTATTTT. The rearrangement links TRBV9 to TRBJ2-3; tentative D call: TRBD2 (5 bases). Germline lookup yields CDR1 SGDLS and CDR2 YYNGEE. The CDR3 loop spans 15 amino acids. Trimming stripped 4 bases from V and 3 bases from J, with 15 bases between.

This clonotype turned up a few times. The rearrangement joins TRBV7-2 to TRBJ2-7; D is perhaps TRBD2 (6 bases). Germline lookup yields CDR1 SGHTA and CDR2 FQGNSA. The CDR3 spans 16 residues. The ends were cut back, 5 bases at V and 2 bases at J, with 19 bases in the middle. CDR3 region: CASSPGGGRGTYEQYF. The CDR3, as DNA: TGTGCCAGCAGCCCCGGGGGTGGTCGAGGAACCTACGAGCAGTACTTC.

This clonotype has only a few counts. The chain links TRBV5-1 to TRBJ1-1, with D perhaps matching TRBD1 (5 bases). V lost 4 bases, J lost 1 base, and 14 bases lay in between. The CDR3 length is 15 residues. Germline V gives CDR1 SGHRS, CDR2 YFSETQ. The CDR3 DNA follows: TGCGCCAGCAGCGTGATGGGGGTGTCGAACACTGAAGCTTTCTTT. Amino acids: CASSVMGVSNTEAFF.

This clonotype has just a few counts. The rearrangement joins TRBV20-1 to TRBJ2-7; no definite D call. Germline assignment: CDR1 DFQATT and CDR2 SNEGSKA (reference sequence). Between the trimmed V and J ends, which lost 1 base and 2 bases, there was a span of 9 bases. This CDR3 has 13 residues. As DNA, the CDR3 is TGCAGTGCTAGAGGACCTGTGACCTACGAGCAGTACTTC. It translates to CSARGPVTYEQYF.

This clonotype was counted between two and nine times. V usage is TRBV7-9 and J usage is TRBJ1-3; no firm D call. The germline V gene encodes CDR1 SEHNR and CDR2 FQNEAQ (reference sequence). Trimming left V 1 base short and J 0 bases short, with 7 bases between. The CDR3 has 15 residues. The CDR3 is CASSLVRASGNTIYF. CDR3 sequence (DNA): TGTGCCAGCAGCTTAGTTAGGGCCTCTGGAAACACCATATATTTT.

The J gene is TRBJ2-2, the V gene TRBV6-1; 8 positions match TRBD1. The V gene end was trimmed by 6 bases and the J gene end by 4 bases; junction bases not matched to a gene: 7. Germline values: CDR1 MNHNS, CDR2 SASEGT. There are 15 residues in the CDR3. In DNA, the CDR3 is TGTGCCAGCAGCCGAGACAGGGGCGTCACCGGGGAGCTGTTTTTT. Amino acid sequence: CASSRDRGVTGELFF.

This clonotype was found a few times. This chain joins TRBV28 and TRBJ2-1; 9 nucleotides match TRBD2. The CDR3 is made up of 16 amino acids. V lost 7 bases and J lost 6; bases outside the gene matches: 13. Germline CDR1 and CDR2: MDHEN and SYDVKM. CDR3 in DNA: TGTGCCAGCAAAACTAGCGGGTACTCCTCGGGCAATGAGCAGTTCTTC. It specifies CASKTSGYSSGNEQFF.

A few counts support this clonotype. The chain uses TRBV11-1 and TRBJ2-7, with 9 bases fitting TRBD2. V lost 5 bases, J lost 0 bases, and 2 bases stayed unmatched. Looked up from germline, CDR1 is SGHAT and CDR2 is FQDESV (reference sequence). The CDR3 spans 14 residues. CDR3 nucleotides: TGTGCCAGCAGCCGACTAGCGGCCTCCTACGAGCAGTACTTC. Its protein is CASSRLAASYEQYF.

In this sample, this clonotype turned up a few times. This chain joins TRBV5-4 and TRBJ2-3; perhaps TRBD2 as D (5 bases). V lost 4 bases, J lost 6 bases, and 12 bases lay in between. The CDR3 is 13 amino acids. CDR1 is SGHNT, CDR2 YYREEE, per germline (reference sequence). The CDR3 loop is CASSHPGWDTQYF. In DNA, the CDR3 is TGTGCCAGCAGCCATCCGGGATGGGATACGCAGTATTTT.

This clonotype was detected only a few times. The V call is TRBV9, the J call TRBJ2-2; D ambiguous. The germline V and J ends were trimmed by 2 bases and 1 base, with 12 bases remaining between them. The CDR3 extends over 16 amino acids. The germline V gene encodes CDR1 SGDLS and CDR2 YYNGEE. CDR3 sequence (DNA): TGTGCCAGCAGCGTCCTTGTCGGGCAGAACACCGGGGAGCTGTTTTTT. It codes for CASSVLVGQNTGELFF.

This chain links TRBV18 with TRBJ1-2; 7 bases are shared with TRBD1. Germline CDR1 is KGHSH and CDR2 is LQKENI. J lost 8 bases, V lost 5 bases, and 14 bases had no gene match. The CDR3 runs to 15 residues. The CDR3: CASSERSGQQGGYTF. DNA for the CDR3: TGTGCCAGCTCAGAAAGATCGGGACAGCAAGGAGGCTACACCTTC.

This clonotype was detected only a few times. The chain combines TRBV25-1 with TRBJ2-5; 7 bases line up with TRBD1. Germline V gives CDR1 MGHDK, CDR2 SYGVNS. Unmatched junction bases numbered 7, after V lost 5 bases and J lost 4 bases. This CDR3 has 14 residues. CDR3 sequence reads: CASSSAGTVETQYF. The CDR3 coding sequence is TGTGCCAGCAGTTCCGCCGGGACAGTAGAGACCCAGTACTTC.

Only a few counts were recorded for this clonotype. This rearrangement joins TRBV18 to TRBJ2-2; TRBD2 is a possible D gene (5 bases). The germline V gene encodes CDR1 KGHSH and CDR2 LQKENI. The ends were cut back, 3 bases at V and 4 bases at J, with 12 bases in the middle. CDR3 length equals 15 residues. The CDR3 loop reads CASSPDGVATGELFF. The CDR3 nucleotides read TGTGCCAGCTCACCGGACGGGGTTGCCACCGGGGAGCTGTTTTTT. Drawing the rest from reference TRBV18 and TRBJ2-2, the complete variable domain is NAGVMQNPRHLVRRRGQEARLRCSPMKGHSHVYWYRQLPEEGLKFMVYLQKENIIDESGMPKERFSAEFPKEGPSILRIQQVVRGDSAAYFCASSPDGVATGELFFGEGSRLTVL.